This T cell receptor beta chain was recorded in a study of CD8 T cells in ankylosing spondylitis. TCRdb processed the 5' RACE reads anew with MiXCR; each CDR3 protein has one entry. The table lists about 200,000 distinct CDR3 sequences, roughly 13% of them singletons. Germline trimming cut 4 bases from V and 1 base from J; bases unmatched to any gene: 4. The CDR3 has 14 residues. Germline CDR1 reads MGHRA; CDR2 reads YSYEKL. This clonotype has a handful of counts. Sequenced sample: blood, either unsorted or a sorted T cell fraction (not recorded which). The sequence came from a male donor with ankylosing spondylitis or in good health (not recorded which). This rearrangement joins TRBV4-1 to TRBJ2-7; 7 bases match TRBD2. CDR3 coding DNA: TGCGCCAGCAGCCGGGGGGGTGGATCCTACGAGCAGTACTTC. This gives the protein CASSRGGGSYEQYF.